A selection of T cell receptor beta chains follows, all from one sample in a study of blood T cell repertoires in COVID-19. Sequencing was performed with immunoSEQ multiplex PCR; in TCRdb, only in-frame clones are kept and a portion is missing. The table lists a few hundred thousand clones, around 83% of them singletons. The specimen was peripheral blood. The source of these receptors is a woman older than 75 with COVID-19, enrolled during active disease. The CDR3 runs from the conserved cysteine through the conserved F or W. The D gene is left open where the match is weak. Clone size is stated in some rows and not others, as once, few, many or a class when expanded.

V gene	J gene	clone size	D gene	CDR3 DNA	CDR3 protein
TRBV5-1	TRBJ2-7	NA	NA	TGCGCCAGCAGCTTGGGGGGCACCTCTCCGGGCTACGAGCAGTACTTC	CASSLGGTSPGYEQYF
TRBV3-1/TRBV3-2	TRBJ1-1	NA	TRBD1	TGTGCCAGCAACCGACAGGGACGGAGAGCTTTCTTT	CASNRQGRRAFF
TRBV3-1/TRBV3-2	TRBJ1-5	NA	TRBD1	TGTGCCAGCAGCCAAGAGTGGGACAGGGATCAGCCCCAGCATTTT	CASSQEWDRDQPQHF
TRBV5-1	TRBJ2-5	NA	TRBD2	TGCGCCAGCAGCTTGGGTCTAGCGGGGCTCGAGACCCAGTACTTC	CASSLGLAGLETQYF
TRBV4-1	TRBJ1-4	NA	NA	TGCGCCAGCAGCCAAGCTGGGTTCGGGGAAAAACTGTTTTTT	CASSQAGFGEKLFF
TRBV19	TRBJ1-4	few	TRBD1	TGTGCCAGTAGGGGACAGAATTTTAATGAAAAACTGTTTTTT	CASRGQNFNEKLFF
TRBV2	TRBJ2-5	NA	TRBD1	TGTGCCAGCAGTGAACCGGGACAGGTAAAAGAGACCCAGTACTTC	CASSEPGQVKETQYF
TRBV5-1	TRBJ1-1	few	NA	TGCGCCAGCAGGGGGAGACTGAACACTGAAGCTTTCTTT	CASRGRLNTEAFF
TRBV5-4	TRBJ2-1	NA	NA	TGTGCCAGCAGCTTGGGGCACCGGAGCTCCTACAATGAGCAGTTCTTC	CASSLGHRSSYNEQFF
TRBV29-1	TRBJ1-4	NA	TRBD1	TGCAGCGTAACAGGGGGAAATGAAAAACTGTTTTTT	CSVTGGNEKLFF
TRBV6-2/TRBV6-3	TRBJ1-5	NA	NA	TGTGCCAGCAGTTACTCACGCGACAGGAATAGCAATCAGCCCCAGCATTTT	CASSYSRDRNSNQPQHF
TRBV11-3	TRBJ1-2	NA	NA	TGTGCCAGCAGCGAAACGGGGAGGGATGGCTACACCTTC	CASSETGRDGYTF